Listed below are T cell receptor beta chains from one sample, sequenced in a study of cytomegalovirus exposure and HLA in healthy donors. TCRdb keeps only in-frame clones here, not all; method: immunoSEQ multiplex PCR. The table includes 210,000 or so clones, roughly 85% detected once. Specimen: PBMCs. Receptor source: a girl aged 2 to 10 in good health and CMV-seronegative. CDR3s include the opening cysteine and the closing phenylalanine or tryptophan. The D gene is left open where the match is weak. Clone size is given for some rows only: seen once, a few or many times, or a class if the clone is expanded.

NA	NA	TRBV5-4	TRBJ2-7	TGTGCCAGCAGCTTGGGTTATTCAGGGAATGACGAGCAGTACTTC	CASSLGYSGNDEQYF
TRBD1	NA	TRBV6-4	TRBJ1-2	TGTGCCAGCAGTTCTAACAGGGGGAGAAATGGCTACACCTTC	CASSSNRGRNGYTF
TRBD2	once	TRBV18	TRBJ2-5	TGTGCCAGCTCACCGACTAGCGGGGTCACGGGGGAGACCCAGTACTTC	CASSPTSGVTGETQYF
TRBD2	NA	TRBV5-6	TRBJ2-3	TGTGCCAGCAGACTAGCGGGAGACGGTCTCACAGATACGCAGTATTTT	CASRLAGDGLTDTQYF
NA	few	TRBV6-6	TRBJ1-4	TGTGCCAGCAGTTACGCGGGGAATGAAAAACTGTTTTTT	CASSYAGNEKLFF
TRBD1	once	TRBV10-3	TRBJ1-5	TGTGCCATCAGCCGACAGGGTGGGAATCAGCCCCAGCATTTT	CAISRQGGNQPQHF
TRBD1	NA	TRBV6-6	TRBJ2-6	TGTGCCAGCGGACAGGGGTTCCAGGCTGGGGCCAACGTCCTGACTTTC	CASGQGFQAGANVLTF
NA	NA	TRBV27	TRBJ2-3	TGTGCCAGCAGTTTGCGAGGCCAGGGTTGGACAGATACGCAGTATTTT	CASSLRGQGWTDTQYF
TRBD2	NA	TRBV5-1	TRBJ2-2	TGCGCCAGCAGCTTGTTGGTTTCGTCCGGGACTAGCGGGAGCGACACCGGGGAGCTGTTTTTT	CASSLLVSSGTSGSDTGELFF
NA	NA	TRBV7-8	TRBJ2-5	TGTGCCAGCAGCACCCCAGGGGAAATTGGGGAGACCCAGTACTTC	CASSTPGEIGETQYF
NA	once	TRBV10-1	TRBJ2-1	TGCGCCAGCAGTGAGTCGGCCCGGGAGAGCTTTTACAATGAGCAGTTCTTC	CASSESARESFYNEQFF
NA	NA	TRBV11-3	TRBJ2-2	TGTGCCAGCAGCTTAATGGCTAACACCGGGGAGCTGTTTTTT	CASSLMANTGELFF
NA	NA	TRBV28	TRBJ2-4	TGTGCCAGCAGACCTCAGTGGACATCCCTAAACATTCAGTACTTC	CASRPQWTSLNIQYF
NA	once	TRBV1	TRBJ2-7	TGCACCAGCAGCCAAGAGCGACACTACGAGCAGTACTTC	CTSSQERHYEQYF
NA	NA	TRBV29-1	TRBJ2-1	TGCAGCGCCTACGCGACTGCCAGGGAAAATGAGCAGTTCTTC	CSAYATARENEQFF
NA	NA	TRBV5-1	TRBJ2-2	TGCGCCAGCAGCTTGATGAGTAGCGACACCGGGGAGCTGTTTTTT	CASSLMSSDTGELFF
NA	NA	TRBV20-1	TRBJ2-3	TGCAGTATCAGGGACACAGATACGCAGTATTTT	CSIRDTDTQYF
TRBD1	NA	TRBV27	TRBJ1-3	TGTGCCAGCAGAAGACAGGGCTCTGGAAACACCATATATTTT	CASRRQGSGNTIYF
NA	NA	TRBV5-1	TRBJ1-3	TGCGCCAGCAGCCCTGACAGAATCTCTGGAAACACCATATATTTT	CASSPDRISGNTIYF
TRBD1	few	TRBV2	TRBJ1-2	TGTGCCAGCAGACGGGACAGGGATGGCTACACCTTC	CASRRDRDGYTF
TRBD1	NA	TRBV5-1	TRBJ1-1	TGCGCCAGCAGCTTAGGACAGGGTTGGACCTACAGCTCTGAAGCTTTCTTT	CASSLGQGWTYSSEAFF
NA	NA	TRBV6-6	TRBJ1-1	TGTGCCAGCAGAAGCAGGGCGACTGAAGCTTTCTTT	CASRSRATEAFF
NA	NA	TRBV5-6	TRBJ1-1	TGTGCCAGCAGCTTGGTCGGGAAGGGCACTGAAGCTTTCTTT	CASSLVGKGTEAFF
NA	once	TRBV27	TRBJ2-7	TGTGCCAGCAGTTGGCAGGGGCGGTGGTACGAGCAGTACTTC	CASSWQGRWYEQYF